This entry lists 2 T cell receptor beta chains sequenced from one sample in a study of blood T cell repertoires in COVID-19. The repertoire was sequenced with immunoSEQ multiplex PCR; TCRdb's copy has only in-frame clones and lacks some. This table holds roughly 47,000 clones, roughly 84% found once. Sequenced sample: peripheral blood. These receptors were taken from a woman in her sixties or seventies with acute or convalescent COVID-19.

The V gene is TRBV25-1, the J gene TRBJ2-5, with D maybe TRBD2 (6 bases). The CDR3 is 15 amino acids. Trimming pared 8 bases from V and 1 base from J, leaving 17 bases between. Germline V CDR1 and CDR2: MGHDK, SYGVNS. Here the CDR3 DNA reads TGTGCCAGCGAAGAGCGCGGGGACCCCCAAGAGACCCAGTACTTC. Translating gives CASEERGDPQETQYF.

The rearrangement joins TRBV19 to TRBJ1-1; possible D gene TRBD1, 5 bases. Germline V gene data show CDR1 as LNHDA and CDR2 as SQIVND (reference sequence). The ends were cut back, 3 bases at V and 5 bases at J, with 10 bases in the middle. The CDR3 has 13 residues. For the CDR3, the DNA is TGTGCCAGTAGTATTGGGGGGGGAACTGAAGCTTTCTTT. Residues: CASSIGGGTEAFF.